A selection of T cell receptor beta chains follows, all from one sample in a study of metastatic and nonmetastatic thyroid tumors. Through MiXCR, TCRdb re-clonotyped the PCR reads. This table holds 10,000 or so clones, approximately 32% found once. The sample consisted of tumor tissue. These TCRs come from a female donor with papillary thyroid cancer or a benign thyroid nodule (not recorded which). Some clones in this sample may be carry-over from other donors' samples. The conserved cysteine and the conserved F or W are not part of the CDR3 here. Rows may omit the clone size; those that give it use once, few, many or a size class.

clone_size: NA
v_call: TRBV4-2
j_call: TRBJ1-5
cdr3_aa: ASSQASIGTQPQH

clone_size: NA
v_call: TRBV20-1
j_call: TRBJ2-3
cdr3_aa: SARYLLAGADTQY

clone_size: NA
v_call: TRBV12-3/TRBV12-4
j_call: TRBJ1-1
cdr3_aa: ASSRGNTEAF

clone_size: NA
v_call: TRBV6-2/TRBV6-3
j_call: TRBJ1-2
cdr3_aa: ASSSGAFGYT

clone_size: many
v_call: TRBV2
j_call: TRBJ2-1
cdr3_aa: ASSEQGFNEQF

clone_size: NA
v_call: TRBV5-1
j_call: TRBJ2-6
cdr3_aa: ASSPSGANVLT

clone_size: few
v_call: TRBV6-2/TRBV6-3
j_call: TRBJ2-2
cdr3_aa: TSSEPGLACLGELF

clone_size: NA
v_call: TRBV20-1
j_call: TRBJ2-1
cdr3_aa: SASLRGGPNEQF

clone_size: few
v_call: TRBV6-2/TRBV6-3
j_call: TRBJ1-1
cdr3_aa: ASSYLGTEVF

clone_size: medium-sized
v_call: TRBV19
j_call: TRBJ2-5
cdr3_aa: ASSPGRAGTQY

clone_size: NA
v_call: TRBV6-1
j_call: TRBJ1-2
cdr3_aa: ASQGQPGYGYT

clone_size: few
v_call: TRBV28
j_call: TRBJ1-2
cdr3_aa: VSRHTTGVLRGYT

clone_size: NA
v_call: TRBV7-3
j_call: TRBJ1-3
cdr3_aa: ASSLTGGGNTIY

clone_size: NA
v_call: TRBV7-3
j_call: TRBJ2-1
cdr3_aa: ASSLNYGGTYNEQF

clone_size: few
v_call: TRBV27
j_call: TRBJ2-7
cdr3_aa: ASSSGTENYEQY

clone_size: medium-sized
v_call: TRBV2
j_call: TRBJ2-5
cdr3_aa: ASRALGWETQY

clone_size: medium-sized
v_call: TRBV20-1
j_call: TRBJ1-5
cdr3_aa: SARPTQGIGQPQH

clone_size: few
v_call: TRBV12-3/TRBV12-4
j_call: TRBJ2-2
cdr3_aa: ASSLSGRSTGELF

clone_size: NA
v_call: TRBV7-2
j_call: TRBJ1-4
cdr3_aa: ASSLTVSLNEKLF

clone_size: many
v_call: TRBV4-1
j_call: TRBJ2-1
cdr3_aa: ASSQDPAGVGGGRSTYNEQF

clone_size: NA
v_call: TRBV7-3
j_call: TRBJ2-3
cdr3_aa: ASSLLAGGQDTQY

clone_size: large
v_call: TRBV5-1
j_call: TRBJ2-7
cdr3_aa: ASSTWDSPFYEQY

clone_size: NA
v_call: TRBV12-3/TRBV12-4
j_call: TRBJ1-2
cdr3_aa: ASRQNTGLNGYT

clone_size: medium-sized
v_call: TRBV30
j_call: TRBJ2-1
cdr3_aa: AWSVIDSDYNEQF

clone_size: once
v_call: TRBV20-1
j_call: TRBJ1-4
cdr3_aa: SARRPTGGGTNEKLF

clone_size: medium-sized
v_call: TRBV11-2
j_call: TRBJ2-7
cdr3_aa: ASSLDPAVAETLYEQY

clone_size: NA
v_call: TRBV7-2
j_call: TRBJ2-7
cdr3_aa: ASSFSGSNSYEQY

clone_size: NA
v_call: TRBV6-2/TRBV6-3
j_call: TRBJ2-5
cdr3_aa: ASSLLGGLGTQY

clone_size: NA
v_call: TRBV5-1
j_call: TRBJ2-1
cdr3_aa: ASTPYVLAGQYNEQF

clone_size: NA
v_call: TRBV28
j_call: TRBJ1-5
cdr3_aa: ASRPWAGREWRQPQH

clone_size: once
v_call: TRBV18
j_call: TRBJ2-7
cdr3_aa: ASSPQRGQGLYEQY

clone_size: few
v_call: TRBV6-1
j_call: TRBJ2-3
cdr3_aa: ASRERDSAPDTQY

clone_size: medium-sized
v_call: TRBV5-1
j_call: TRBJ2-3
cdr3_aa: ASSNLYRVAYPQY

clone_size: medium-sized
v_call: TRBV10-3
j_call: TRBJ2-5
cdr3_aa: AISEERTGYGETQY

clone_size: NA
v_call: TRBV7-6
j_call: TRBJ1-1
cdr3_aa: ASSLGLGRPDEAF

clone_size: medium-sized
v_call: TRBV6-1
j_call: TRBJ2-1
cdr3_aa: ASSELGGRAGNEQF

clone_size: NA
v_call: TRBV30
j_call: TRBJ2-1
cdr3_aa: AWSGAAGAEQF

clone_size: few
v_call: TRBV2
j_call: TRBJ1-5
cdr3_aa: ASNYLGPNQPQH

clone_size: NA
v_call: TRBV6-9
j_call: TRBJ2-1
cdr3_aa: ASSLSNVNSYNEQF

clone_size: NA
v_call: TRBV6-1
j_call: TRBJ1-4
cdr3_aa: ASSPRQGREKLF

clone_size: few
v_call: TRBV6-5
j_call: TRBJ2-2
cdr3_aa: ASILTLGTGGELF

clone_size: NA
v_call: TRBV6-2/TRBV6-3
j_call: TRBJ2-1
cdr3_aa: ASSRLAGYNEQF

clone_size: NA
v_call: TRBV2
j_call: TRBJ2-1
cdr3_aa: ASSQADEQF

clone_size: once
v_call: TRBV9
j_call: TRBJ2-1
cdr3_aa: ASRGGGLDEQF

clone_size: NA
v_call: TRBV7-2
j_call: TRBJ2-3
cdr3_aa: ASSLAPIQADTQY

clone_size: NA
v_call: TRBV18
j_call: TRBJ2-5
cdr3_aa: ASHSPTTKETQC

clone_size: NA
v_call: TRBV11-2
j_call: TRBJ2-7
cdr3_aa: ASSLGWSSVSYEQY

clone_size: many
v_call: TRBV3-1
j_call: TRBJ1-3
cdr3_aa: ASSQGPHSGNTIY

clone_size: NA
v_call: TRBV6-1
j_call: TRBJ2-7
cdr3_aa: ASSNQGNPYEQY

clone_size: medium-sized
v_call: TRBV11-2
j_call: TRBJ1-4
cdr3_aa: ASSLGGRDREKLF

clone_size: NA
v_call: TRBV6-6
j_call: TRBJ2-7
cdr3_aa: ASSYLGTVSSYEQY

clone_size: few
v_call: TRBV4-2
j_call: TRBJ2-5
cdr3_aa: ASSQDRASRETQY

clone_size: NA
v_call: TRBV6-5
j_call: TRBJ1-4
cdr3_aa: ASSYEYGSNEKLF

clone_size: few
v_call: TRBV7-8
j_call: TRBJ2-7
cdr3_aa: ASSLAHWTEFYEQY

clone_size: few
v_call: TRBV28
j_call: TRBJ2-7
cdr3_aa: ASSSPGTNEQY

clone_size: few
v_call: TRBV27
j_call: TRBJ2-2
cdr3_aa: ASSLGTGWNTVELF

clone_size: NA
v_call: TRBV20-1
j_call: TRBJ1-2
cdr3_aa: SARDRQGRSGYT